This T cell receptor beta chain derives from a study of T cell responses to AZD1222 COVID-19 vaccine. The V and J ends lost 0 bases and 3 bases respectively, with 12 bases between them. This CDR3 is built from 15 residues. Germline-derived CDR1 and CDR2 are SGHTA and FQGNSA. Clones were sequenced by immunoSEQ multiplex PCR, and TCRdb holds only the in-frame ones, with some missing. The sample lists around 150,000 clones, 85% to 90% occurring once. The material was peripheral blood, obtained 28 days after the second AZD1222 dose. This sequence joins TRBV7-2 and TRBJ2-7; no definite D call. This clonotype was sampled from an adult who received the AZD1222 COVID-19 vaccine. Here the CDR3 DNA reads TGTGCCAGCAGCTTAGCCGCTTCAGTTAACTACGAGCAGTACTTC. It specifies CASSLAASVNYEQYF.